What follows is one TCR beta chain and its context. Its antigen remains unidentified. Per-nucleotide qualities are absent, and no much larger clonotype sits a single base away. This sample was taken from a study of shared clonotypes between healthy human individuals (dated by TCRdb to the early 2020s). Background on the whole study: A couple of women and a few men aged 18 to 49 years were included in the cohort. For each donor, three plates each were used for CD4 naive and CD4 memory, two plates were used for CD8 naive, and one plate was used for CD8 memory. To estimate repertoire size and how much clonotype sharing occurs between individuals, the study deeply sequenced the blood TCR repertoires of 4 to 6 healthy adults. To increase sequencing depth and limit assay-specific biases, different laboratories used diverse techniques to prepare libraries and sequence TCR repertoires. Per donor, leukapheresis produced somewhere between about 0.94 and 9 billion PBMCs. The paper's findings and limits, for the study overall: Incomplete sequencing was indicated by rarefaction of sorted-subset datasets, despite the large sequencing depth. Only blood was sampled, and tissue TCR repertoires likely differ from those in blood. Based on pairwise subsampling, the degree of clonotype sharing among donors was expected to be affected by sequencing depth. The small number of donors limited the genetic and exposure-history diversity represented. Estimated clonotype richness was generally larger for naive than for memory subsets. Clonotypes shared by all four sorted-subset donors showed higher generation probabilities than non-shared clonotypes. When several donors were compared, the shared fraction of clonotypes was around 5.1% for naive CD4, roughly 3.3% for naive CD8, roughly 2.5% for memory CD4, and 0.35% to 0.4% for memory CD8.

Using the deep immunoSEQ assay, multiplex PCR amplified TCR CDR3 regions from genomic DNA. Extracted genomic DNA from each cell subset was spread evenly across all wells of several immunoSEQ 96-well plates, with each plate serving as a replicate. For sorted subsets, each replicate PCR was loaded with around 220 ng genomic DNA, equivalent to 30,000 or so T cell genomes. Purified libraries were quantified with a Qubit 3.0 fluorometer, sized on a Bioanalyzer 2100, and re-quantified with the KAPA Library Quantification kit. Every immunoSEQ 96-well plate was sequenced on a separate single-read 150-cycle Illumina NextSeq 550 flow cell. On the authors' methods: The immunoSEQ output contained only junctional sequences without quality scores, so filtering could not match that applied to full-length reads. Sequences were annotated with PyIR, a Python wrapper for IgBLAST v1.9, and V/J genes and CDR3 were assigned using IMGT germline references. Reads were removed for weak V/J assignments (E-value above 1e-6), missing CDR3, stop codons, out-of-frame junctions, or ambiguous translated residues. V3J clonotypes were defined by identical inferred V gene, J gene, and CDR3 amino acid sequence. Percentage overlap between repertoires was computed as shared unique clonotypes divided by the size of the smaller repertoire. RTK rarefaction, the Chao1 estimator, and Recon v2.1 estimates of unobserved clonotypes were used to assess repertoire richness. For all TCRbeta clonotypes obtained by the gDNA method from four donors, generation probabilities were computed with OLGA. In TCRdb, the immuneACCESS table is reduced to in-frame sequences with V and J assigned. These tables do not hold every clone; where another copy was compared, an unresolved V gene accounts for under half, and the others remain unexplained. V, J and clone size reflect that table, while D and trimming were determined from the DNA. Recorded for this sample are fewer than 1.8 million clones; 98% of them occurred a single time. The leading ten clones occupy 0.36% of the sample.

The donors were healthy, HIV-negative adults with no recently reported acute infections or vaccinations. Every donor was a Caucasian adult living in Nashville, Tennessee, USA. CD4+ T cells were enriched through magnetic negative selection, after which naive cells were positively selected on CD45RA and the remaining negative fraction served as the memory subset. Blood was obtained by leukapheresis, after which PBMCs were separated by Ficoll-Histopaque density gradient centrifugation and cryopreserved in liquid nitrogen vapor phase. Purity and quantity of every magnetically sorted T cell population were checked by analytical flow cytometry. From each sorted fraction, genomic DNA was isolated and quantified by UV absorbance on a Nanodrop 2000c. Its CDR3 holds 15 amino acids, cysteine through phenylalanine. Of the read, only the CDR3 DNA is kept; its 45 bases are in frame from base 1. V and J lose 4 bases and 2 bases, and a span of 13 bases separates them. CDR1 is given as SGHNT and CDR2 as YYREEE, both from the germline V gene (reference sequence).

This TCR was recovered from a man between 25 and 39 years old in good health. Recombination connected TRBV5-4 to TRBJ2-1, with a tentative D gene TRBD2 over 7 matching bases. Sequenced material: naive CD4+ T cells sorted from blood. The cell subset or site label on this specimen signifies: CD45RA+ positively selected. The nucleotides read TGTGCCAGCAGCCTGAGGGGGGGGACCTACAATGAGCAGTTCTTC. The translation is CASSLRGGTYNEQFF.